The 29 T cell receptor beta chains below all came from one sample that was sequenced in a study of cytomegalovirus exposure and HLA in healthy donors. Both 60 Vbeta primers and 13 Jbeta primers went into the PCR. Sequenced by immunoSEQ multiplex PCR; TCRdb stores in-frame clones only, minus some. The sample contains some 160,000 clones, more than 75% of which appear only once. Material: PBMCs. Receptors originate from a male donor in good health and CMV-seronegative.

The CDR3 coding sequence is TGTGCCAGCAGTTTTAGCAGGGCAGGGGGGTTCGTC. Translating gives CASSFSRAGGFV. This chain links TRBV28 with TRBJ2-7; possible D gene TRBD1, 7 bases. Germline V lookup: CDR1 MDHEN, CDR2 SYDVKM. The CDR3 sequence is 12 residues long.

CDR3 residues: CASSRDRVYEQYF. The CDR3 nucleotides read TGTGCCAGCAGCCGGGACAGGGTCTACGAGCAGTACTTC. The chain employs TRBV27 and TRBJ2-7, with 9 positions matching TRBD1. J was trimmed by 3 bases and V by 6 bases; bases with no gene match: 3. CDR1 and CDR2 from the germline V gene are MNHEY and SMNVEV (reference sequence). This CDR3 has 13 residues.

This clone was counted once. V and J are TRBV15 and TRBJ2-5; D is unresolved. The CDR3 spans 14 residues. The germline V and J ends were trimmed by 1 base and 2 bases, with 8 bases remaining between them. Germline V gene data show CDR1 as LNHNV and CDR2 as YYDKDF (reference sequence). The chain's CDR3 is CATSRVVSQETQYF. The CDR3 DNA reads TGTGCCACCAGCAGAGTGGTGAGTCAAGAGACCCAGTACTTC.

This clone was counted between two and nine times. CDR3 coding DNA: TGTGCCAGCAGCTCCGGGGGAAGGACTGAAGCTTTCTTT. It is translated as CASSSGGRTEAFF. The chain joins TRBV5-6 to TRBJ1-1, with D maybe TRBD1 (5 bases). V was pared by 3 bases and J by 5 bases, with 11 bases between. Germline V lookup: CDR1 SGHDT, CDR2 YYEEEE. The CDR3 runs 13 residues.

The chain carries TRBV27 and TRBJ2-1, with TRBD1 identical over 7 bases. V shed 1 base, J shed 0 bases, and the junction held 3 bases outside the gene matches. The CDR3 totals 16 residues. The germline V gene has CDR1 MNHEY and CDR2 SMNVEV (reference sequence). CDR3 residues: CASSLLTGRSYNEQFF. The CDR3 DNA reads TGTGCCAGCAGTTTATTGACAGGGCGCTCCTACAATGAGCAGTTCTTC.

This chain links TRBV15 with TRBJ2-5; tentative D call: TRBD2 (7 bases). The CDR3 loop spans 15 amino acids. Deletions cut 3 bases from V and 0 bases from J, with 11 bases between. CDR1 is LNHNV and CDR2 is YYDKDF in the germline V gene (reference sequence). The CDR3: CATSSEGGNQETQYF. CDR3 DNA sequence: TGTGCCACCAGCAGCGAGGGGGGGAACCAAGAGACCCAGTACTTC.

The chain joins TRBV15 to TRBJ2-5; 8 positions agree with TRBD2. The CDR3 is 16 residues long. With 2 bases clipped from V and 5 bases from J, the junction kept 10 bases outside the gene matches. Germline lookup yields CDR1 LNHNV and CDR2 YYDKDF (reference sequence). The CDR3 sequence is CATSRPGAGGRETQYF. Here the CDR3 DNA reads TGTGCCACCAGCAGACCAGGGGCGGGGGGCCGGGAGACCCAGTACTTC.

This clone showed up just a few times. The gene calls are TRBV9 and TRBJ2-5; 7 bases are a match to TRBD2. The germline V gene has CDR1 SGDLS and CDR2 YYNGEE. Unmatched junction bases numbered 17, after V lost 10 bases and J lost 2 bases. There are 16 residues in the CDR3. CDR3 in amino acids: CASAGGRERAQETQYF. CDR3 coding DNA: TGTGCCTCAGCAGGAGGGCGGGAGAGGGCTCAAGAGACCCAGTACTTC. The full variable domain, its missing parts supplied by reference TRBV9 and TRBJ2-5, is DSGVTQTPKHLITATGQRVTLRCSPRSGDLSVYWYQQSLDQGLQFLIQYYNGEERAKGNILERFSAQQFPDLHSELNLSSLELGDSALYFCASAGGRERAQETQYFGPGTRLLVL.

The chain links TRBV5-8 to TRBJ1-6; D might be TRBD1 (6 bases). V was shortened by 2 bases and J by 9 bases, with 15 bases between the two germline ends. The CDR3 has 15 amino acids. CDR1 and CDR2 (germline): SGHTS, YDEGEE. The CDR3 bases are TGTGCCAGCAGCTTCAACACAGGGTATTCTTCACCCCTCCACTTT. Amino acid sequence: CASSFNTGYSSPLHF.

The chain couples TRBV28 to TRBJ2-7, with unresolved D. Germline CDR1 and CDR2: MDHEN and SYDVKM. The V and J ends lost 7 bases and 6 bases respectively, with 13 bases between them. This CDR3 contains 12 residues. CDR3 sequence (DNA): TGTGCCAGCACCCCACCGGGTGGCGAGCAGTACTTC. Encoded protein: CASTPPGGEQYF. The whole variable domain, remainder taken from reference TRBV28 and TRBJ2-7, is DVKVTQSSRYLVKRTGEKVFLECVQDMDHENMFWYRQDPGLGLRLIYFSYDVKMKEKGDIPEGYSVSREKKERFSLILESASTNQTSMYLCASTPPGGEQYFGPGTRLTVT.

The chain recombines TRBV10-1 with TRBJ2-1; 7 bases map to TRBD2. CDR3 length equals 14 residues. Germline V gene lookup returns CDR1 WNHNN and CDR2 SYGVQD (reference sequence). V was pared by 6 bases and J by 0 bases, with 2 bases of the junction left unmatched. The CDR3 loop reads CASRVAGSYNEQFF. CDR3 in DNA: TGCGCCAGCAGAGTAGCGGGCTCCTACAATGAGCAGTTCTTC.

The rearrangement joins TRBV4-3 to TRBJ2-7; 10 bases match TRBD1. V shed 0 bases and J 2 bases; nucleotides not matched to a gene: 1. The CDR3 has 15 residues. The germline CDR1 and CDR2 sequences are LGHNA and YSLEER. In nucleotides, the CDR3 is TGCGCCAGCAGCCAAGAAGGGACAGGGGCCTACGAGCAGTACTTC. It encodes CASSQEGTGAYEQYF.

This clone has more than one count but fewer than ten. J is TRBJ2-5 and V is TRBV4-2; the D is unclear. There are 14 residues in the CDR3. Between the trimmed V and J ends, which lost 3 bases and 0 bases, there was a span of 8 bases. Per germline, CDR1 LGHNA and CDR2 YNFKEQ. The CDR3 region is CASSQQEYQETQYF. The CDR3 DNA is TGTGCCAGCAGCCAGCAAGAGTACCAAGAGACCCAGTACTTC.

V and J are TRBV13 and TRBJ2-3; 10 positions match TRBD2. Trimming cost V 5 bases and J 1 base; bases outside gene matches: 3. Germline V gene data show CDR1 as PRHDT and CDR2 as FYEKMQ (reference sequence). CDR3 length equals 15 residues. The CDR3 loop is CASSRGLAGTDTQYF. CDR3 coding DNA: TGTGCCAGCAGCAGAGGACTAGCGGGCACAGATACGCAGTATTTT.

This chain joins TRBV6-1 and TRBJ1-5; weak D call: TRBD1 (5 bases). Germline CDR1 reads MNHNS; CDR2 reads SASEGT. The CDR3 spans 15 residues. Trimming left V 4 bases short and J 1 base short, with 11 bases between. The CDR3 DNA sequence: TGTGCCAGCAGTGGGACATGGGGCAGCAATCAGCCCCAGCATTTT. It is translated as CASSGTWGSNQPQHF.

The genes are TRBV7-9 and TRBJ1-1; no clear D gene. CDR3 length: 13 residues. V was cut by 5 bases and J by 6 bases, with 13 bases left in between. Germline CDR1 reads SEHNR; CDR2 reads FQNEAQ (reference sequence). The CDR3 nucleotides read TGTGCCAGCAGCCCCGCAGGATCAGCTGAAGCTTTCTTT. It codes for CASSPAGSAEAFF.

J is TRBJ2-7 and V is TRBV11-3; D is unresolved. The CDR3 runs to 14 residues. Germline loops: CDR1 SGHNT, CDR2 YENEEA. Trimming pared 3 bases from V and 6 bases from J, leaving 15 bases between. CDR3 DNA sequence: TGTGCCAGCAGCTTGTCTGGAGTGGAATCCGAGCAGTACTTC. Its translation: CASSLSGVESEQYF.

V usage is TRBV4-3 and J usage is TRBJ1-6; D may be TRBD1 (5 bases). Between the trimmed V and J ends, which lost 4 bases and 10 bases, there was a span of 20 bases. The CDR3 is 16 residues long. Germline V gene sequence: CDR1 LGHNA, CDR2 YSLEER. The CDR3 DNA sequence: TGCGCCAGCAGCCCATTCCGGGGGGTGGAGAGCTCACCCCTCCACTTT. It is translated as CASSPFRGVESSPLHF.

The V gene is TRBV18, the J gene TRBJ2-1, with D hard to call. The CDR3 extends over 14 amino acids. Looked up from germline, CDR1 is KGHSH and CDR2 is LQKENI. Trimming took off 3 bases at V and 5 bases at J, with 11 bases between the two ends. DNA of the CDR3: TGTGCCAGCTCACCGGCCGTAAAAAACAATGAGCAGTTCTTC. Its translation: CASSPAVKNNEQFF.

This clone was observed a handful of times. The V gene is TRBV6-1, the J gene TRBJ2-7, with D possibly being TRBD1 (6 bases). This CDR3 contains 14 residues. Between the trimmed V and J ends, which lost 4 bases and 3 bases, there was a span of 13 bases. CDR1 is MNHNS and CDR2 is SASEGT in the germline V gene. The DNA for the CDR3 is TGTGCCAGCAGTGGCCCCGGGACAAACTACGAGCAGTACTTC. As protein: CASSGPGTNYEQYF.

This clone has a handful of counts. CDR3 sequence (DNA): TGTGCCACCAGGGGGCGGAACACTGAAGCTTTCTTT. This encodes CATRGRNTEAFF. The chain has TRBV19 and TRBJ1-1, with 8 bases identical to TRBD1. V was clipped by 10 bases and J by 1 base; unmatched bases: 2. Germline V gives CDR1 LNHDA, CDR2 SQIVND (reference sequence). CDR3 length: 12 amino acids.

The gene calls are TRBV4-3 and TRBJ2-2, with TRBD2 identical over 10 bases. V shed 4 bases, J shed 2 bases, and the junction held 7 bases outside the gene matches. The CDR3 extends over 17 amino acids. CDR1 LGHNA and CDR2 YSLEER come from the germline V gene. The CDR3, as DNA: TGCGCCAGCAGCCGAGAGGCTAGCGGGAGAAACACCGGGGAGCTGTTTTTT. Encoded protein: CASSREASGRNTGELFF.

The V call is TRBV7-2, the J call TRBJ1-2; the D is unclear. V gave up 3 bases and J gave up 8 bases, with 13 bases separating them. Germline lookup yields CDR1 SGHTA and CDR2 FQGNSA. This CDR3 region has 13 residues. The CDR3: CASSFLLTPGYTF. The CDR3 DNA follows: TGTGCCAGCAGCTTTCTTCTAACTCCAGGCTACACCTTC. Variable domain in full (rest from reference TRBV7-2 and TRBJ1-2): GAGVSQSPSNKVTEKGKDVELRCDPISGHTALYWYRQSLGQGLEFLIYFQGNSAPDKSGLPSDRFSAERTGGSVSTLTIQRTQQEDSAVYLCASSFLLTPGYTFGSGTRLTVV.

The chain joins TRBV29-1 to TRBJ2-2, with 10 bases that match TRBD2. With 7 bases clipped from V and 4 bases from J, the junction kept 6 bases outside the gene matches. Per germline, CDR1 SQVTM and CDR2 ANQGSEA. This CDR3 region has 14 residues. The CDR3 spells CSAAAGGLTGELFF. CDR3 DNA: TGCAGCGCTGCAGCGGGAGGGCTCACCGGGGAGCTGTTTTTT.

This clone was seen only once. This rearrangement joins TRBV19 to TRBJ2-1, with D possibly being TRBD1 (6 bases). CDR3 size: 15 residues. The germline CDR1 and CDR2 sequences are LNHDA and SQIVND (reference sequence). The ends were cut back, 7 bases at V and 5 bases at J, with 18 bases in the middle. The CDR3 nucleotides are TGTGCCAGTACCACGAGGGGGTCTAGAGACAATGAGCAGTTCTTC. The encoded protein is CASTTRGSRDNEQFF.

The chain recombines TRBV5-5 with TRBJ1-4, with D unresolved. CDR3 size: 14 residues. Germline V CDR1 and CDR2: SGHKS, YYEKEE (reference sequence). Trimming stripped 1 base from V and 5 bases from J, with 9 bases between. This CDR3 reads CASSLNGRNEKLFF. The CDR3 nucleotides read TGTGCCAGCAGCTTGAACGGTCGCAATGAAAAACTGTTTTTT.

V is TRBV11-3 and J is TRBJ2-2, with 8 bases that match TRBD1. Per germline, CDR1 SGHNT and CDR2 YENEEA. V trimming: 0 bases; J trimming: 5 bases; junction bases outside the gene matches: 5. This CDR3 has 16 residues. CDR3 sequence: CASSLDGQGATGELFF. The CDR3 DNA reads TGTGCCAGCAGCTTAGATGGCCAGGGGGCAACCGGGGAGCTGTTTTTT.

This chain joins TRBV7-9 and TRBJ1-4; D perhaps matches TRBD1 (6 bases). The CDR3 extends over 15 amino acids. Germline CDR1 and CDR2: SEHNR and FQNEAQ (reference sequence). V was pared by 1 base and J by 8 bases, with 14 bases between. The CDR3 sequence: CASSLGTGSEEKLFF. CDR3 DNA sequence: TGTGCCAGCAGCTTAGGAACAGGGTCCGAGGAAAAACTGTTTTTT.

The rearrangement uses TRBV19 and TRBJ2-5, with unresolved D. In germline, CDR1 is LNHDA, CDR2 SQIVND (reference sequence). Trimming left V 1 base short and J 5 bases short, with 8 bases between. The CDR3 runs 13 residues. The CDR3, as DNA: TGTGCCAGTAGTATAGCTCCCGGGGAGACCCAGTACTTC. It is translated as CASSIAPGETQYF.